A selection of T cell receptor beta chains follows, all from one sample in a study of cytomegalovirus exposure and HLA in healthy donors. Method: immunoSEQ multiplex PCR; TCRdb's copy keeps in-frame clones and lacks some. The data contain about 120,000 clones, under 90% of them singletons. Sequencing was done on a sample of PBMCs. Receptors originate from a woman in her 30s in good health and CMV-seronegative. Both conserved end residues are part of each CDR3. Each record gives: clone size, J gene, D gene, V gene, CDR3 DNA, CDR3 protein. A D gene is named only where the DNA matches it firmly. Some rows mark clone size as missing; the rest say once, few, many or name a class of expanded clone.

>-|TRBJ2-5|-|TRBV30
TGTGCCTGGGGGCATGGGCAAGGGACCCAGTACTTC
CAWGHGQGTQYF
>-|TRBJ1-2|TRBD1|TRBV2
TGTGCCAGCAGTGTTGTAGGGGGCCACTATGGCTACACCTTC
CASSVVGGHYGYTF
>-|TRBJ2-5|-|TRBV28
TGTGCCAGCGCTCTAGGAGAGACCCAGTACTTC
CASALGETQYF
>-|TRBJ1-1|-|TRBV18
TGTGCCAGCTCACCACCGATCTTGAGTATAGCTTTCTTT
CASSPPILSIAFF
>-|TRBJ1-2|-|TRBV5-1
TGCGCCAGCAGCTTGGATGAGGGCAGAAACTATGGCTACACCTTC
CASSLDEGRNYGYTF
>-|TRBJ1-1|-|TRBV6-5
TGTGCCAGCAGTTACCGGGGGGCGCCCACTGAAGCTTTCTTT
CASSYRGAPTEAFF
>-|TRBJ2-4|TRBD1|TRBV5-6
TGTGCCAGCAGCAGCCGGGACAGGGCAAACATTCAGTACTTC
CASSSRDRANIQYF
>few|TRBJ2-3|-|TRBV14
TGTGCCAGCATAGGGTTAGGCGGACACCTCACAGATACGCAGTATTTT
CASIGLGGHLTDTQYF
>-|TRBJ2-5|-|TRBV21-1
TGTGCCAGCAGCACCGCCTTTCTAGCGGGGGGATACCAAGAGACCCAGTACTTC
CASSTAFLAGGYQETQYF
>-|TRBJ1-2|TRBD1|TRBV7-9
TGTGCCAGCAGCCCCCTGGGACAGCCTAACTATGGCTACACCTTC
CASSPLGQPNYGYTF
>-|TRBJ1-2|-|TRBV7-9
TGTGCCAGCAGGGGGGAGGGGAGTGGTGGCGGCTACACCTTC
CASRGEGSGGGYTF
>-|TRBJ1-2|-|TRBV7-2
TGTGCCAGCAGCTTAGGCGGGGGGAATGGGCTGGCTAACTATGGCTACACCTTC
CASSLGGGNGLANYGYTF
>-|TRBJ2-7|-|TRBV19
TGTGCCAGTAGTATAGAGGGGCCTCCAGGCGAGCAGTACTTC
CASSIEGPPGEQYF
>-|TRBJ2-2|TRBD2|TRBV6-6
TGTGCCAGCAGAGGACTAGCGGACACCGGGGAGCTGTTTTTT
CASRGLADTGELFF
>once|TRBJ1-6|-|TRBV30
TGTGCCTGGAGTCCCGGGACACCCTATTCACCCCTCCACTTT
CAWSPGTPYSPLHF
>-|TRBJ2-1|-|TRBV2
TGTGCCAGAGGGACTCCCAATGAGCAGTTCTTC
CARGTPNEQFF
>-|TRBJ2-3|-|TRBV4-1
TGCGCCAGCAGCGGTACAGGGCTCCCCACAGATACGCAGTATTTT
CASSGTGLPTDTQYF
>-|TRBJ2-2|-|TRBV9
TGTGCCAGCAGCTGGGGAGAGGGCACCGGGGAGCTGTTTTTT
CASSWGEGTGELFF
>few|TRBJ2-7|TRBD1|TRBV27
TGTGCCAGCAGGGCGACAGGGCTGAGCTCCTACGAGCAGTACTTC
CASRATGLSSYEQYF
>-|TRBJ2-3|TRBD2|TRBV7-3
TGTGCCAGCAGCCGGACTAGCGGCAGGGCAGATACGCAGTATTTT
CASSRTSGRADTQYF
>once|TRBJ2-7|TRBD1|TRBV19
TGTGCCAGTAGTTTCGCCGGGACAGGGAAGGACGAGCAGTACTTC
CASSFAGTGKDEQYF
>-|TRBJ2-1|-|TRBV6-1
TGTGCCAGCAGTGAAGGGGGCACCTACAATGAGCAGTTCTTC
CASSEGGTYNEQFF
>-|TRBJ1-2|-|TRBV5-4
TGTGCCAGCAGGCTACCCGTTGGGGGCGGTGGCTACACCTTC
CASRLPVGGGGYTF
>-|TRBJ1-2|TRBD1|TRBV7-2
TGTGCCAGCAGCCTACAGGGGGCGCAGGTATATGGCTACACCTTC
CASSLQGAQVYGYTF
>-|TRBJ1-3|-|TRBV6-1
TGTGCCAGCAGTGTAATACAGGCCAGCTCTGGAAACACCATATATTTT
CASSVIQASSGNTIYF
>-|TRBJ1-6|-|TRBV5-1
TGCGCCAGCAGCCCGGGGACACTCGATTCACCCCTCCACTTT
CASSPGTLDSPLHF
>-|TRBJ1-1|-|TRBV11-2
TGTGCCAGCAGCCCTAAAGGACAGATGAACACTGAAGCTTTCTTT
CASSPKGQMNTEAFF
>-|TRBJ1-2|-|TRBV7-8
TGTGCCAGCAGCTTCTCCGGACACGATGGCTACACCTTC
CASSFSGHDGYTF